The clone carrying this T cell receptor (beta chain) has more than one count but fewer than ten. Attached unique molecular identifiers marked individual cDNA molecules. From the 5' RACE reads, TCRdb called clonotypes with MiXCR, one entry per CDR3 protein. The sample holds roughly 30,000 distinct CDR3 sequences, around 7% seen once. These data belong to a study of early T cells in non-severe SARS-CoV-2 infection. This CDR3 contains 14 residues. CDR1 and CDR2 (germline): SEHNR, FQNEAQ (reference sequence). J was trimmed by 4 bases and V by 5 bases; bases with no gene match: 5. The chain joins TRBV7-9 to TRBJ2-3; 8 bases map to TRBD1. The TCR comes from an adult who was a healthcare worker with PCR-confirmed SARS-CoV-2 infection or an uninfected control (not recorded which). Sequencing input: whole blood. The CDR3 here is CASSVDRGADTQYF. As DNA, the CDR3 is TGTGCCAGCAGCGTAGACAGGGGCGCAGATACGCAGTATTTT. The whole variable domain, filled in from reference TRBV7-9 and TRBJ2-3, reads DTGVSQNPRHKITKRGQNVTFRCDPISEHNRLYWYRQTLGQGPEFLTYFQNEAQLEKSRLLSDRFSAERPKGSFSTLEIQRTEQGDSAMYLCASSVDRGADTQYFGPGTRLTVL.